This entry features one T cell receptor beta chain sequence. Its antigen is currently not known. Per-base quality was not reported, and no clone a single base away is much larger than it. For sequencing of the TCRbeta CDR3 region, genomic DNA was extracted from the sorted cells. The immunoSEQ Assay was used for sequencing of TCRbeta CDR3 regions. Not all clones reach the TCRdb copy of this immuneACCESS table, which keeps in-frame sequences only. Checked studies attribute under half of the gap to unresolved V genes and leave the rest unexplained. The table for this sample lists fewer than 65,000 clones; approximately 80% of them were counted only once. In total, the top ten clones hold over 3% of the sample. The data stem from a study of OX40 agonist ivuxolimab in advanced cancers. Some background on the complete study: The costimulatory receptor OX40 (CD134) was targeted by ivuxolimab, a fully human IgG2 agonistic monoclonal antibody. Intravenous ivuxolimab was administered to patients every 2 weeks at six dose levels: 0.01, 0.1, 0.3, 1.5, 3 and 10 mg/kg. Of the approximately 54 dose-escalation patients, hepatocellular carcinoma was present in approximately 20, melanoma in about 15, renal cell carcinoma in 9 and head and neck cancer in 9. A male proportion of almost 85% and a mean age of 60 years, ranging from about 23 to 90, were recorded for the dose-escalation cohort. Prior anti-PD-1, anti-PD-L1 or anti-CTLA-4 therapy was permitted, and 30% to 50% of dose-escalation patients had received checkpoint inhibitors. Partial responses occurred in three dose-escalation patients: two with cutaneous melanoma and one with hepatocellular carcinoma. The purpose of peripheral TCRbeta sequencing was to test whether ivuxolimab changed TCR sequence diversity and led to clonal T-cell expansion. The monotherapy dose-escalation portion (N of about 52 patients) of the phase I ivuxolimab trial is reported in the paper.

What the study reported, not specific to this receptor: At doses of 0.1 to 3.0 mg/kg, clonal expansion of both CD4+ and CD8+ blood T cells was observed from baseline to week 6. The antigen specificity of the clonally expanded peripheral T cells was not determined. Low levels of normalized T-cell clonal expansion were also seen in some nonresponding patients. In the 0.1-3.0 mg/kg groups, partial responders had among the lowest normalized peripheral clonal expansion, particularly in CD8+ T cells. On average, CD8+ T cells showed more expanded clones than CD4+ T cells after ivuxolimab.

The trial excluded patients who had a history of autoimmune disease or were on systemic immunosuppression. Peripheral blood for TCR sequencing was drawn from every dose cohort at baseline, at cycle 4 day 1 and at cycle 7 day 1. The samples were taken from a phase I, first-in-human, multicenter, open-label dose-escalation trial of ivuxolimab. Adults with locally advanced or metastatic melanoma, renal cell carcinoma, hepatocellular carcinoma or head and neck squamous cell carcinoma were enrolled in the trial. Before TCR sequencing, CD4+ T cells and CD8+ T cells were sorted from peripheral blood as separate populations. The CDR3 measures 14 amino acids from cysteine to phenylalanine. The entry retains the CDR3 DNA only, 42 bases that are in frame from base 1. Clipping removes 3 bases from V and 12 bases from J, with 2 as the unmatched junction base count. Based on the germline V gene, the CDR1 and CDR2 sequences are SNHLY and FYNNEI.

The sample consisted of CD4+ or CD8+ T cells sorted from blood, taken in a trial of the OX40 agonist ivuxolimab. The chain links TRBV2 with TRBJ2-1; 16 junctional bases match TRBD2. The sequence derives from an adult with an advanced solid tumor such as melanoma, head and neck, liver or kidney cancer. Here the CDR3 is given as CASSEGLAGGGQFF. The DNA sequence is given as TGTGCCAGCAGTGAGGGACTAGCGGGAGGGGGGCAGTTCTTC.